One sample yielded the 8 T cell receptor beta chains listed below, sequenced in a study of shared clonotypes between healthy human individuals. The repertoire was sequenced with immunoSEQ multiplex PCR; TCRdb's copy has only in-frame clones and lacks some. The table shows 2 million to 2.5 million clones, with 93% occurring only once. Source material: naive CD4+ T cells from PBMCs. Subset indicated: CD45RA+ positively selected. The origin of the receptors is a man aged 18 to 29 in good health. Some clones in this sample may be carry-over from other donors' samples.

The chain recombines TRBV5-1 with TRBJ1-1; D ambiguous. V was trimmed by 0 bases and J by 1 base, leaving 16 bases between them. CDR1 and CDR2 from the germline V gene are SGHRS and YFSETQ. CDR3 length: 17 residues. CDR3 sequence reads: CASSLAFGATTNTEAFF. The CDR3 coding sequence is TGCGCCAGCAGCTTGGCCTTCGGAGCCACGACGAACACTGAAGCTTTCTTT. Full variable domain (remainder filled in from reference TRBV5-1 and TRBJ1-1): KAGVTQTPRYLIKTRGQQVTLSCSPISGHRSVSWYQQTPGQGLQFLFEYFSETQRNKGNFPGRFSGRQFSNSRSEMNVSTLELGDSALYLCASSLAFGATTNTEAFFGQGTRLTVV.

V is TRBV6-1 and J is TRBJ2-4, with 7 bases that match TRBD2. This CDR3 region has 11 residues. Germline V CDR1 and CDR2: MNHNS, SASEGT. Trimming removed 6 bases from V and 15 bases from J; junction bases left unmatched: 8. CDR3 sequence: CASRTTGGGYF. The DNA of the CDR3 is TGTGCCAGCAGGACCACGGGGGGAGGGTACTTC.

The chain has TRBV14 and TRBJ2-6; D uncertain. The CDR3 is 16 residues long. Germline loops: CDR1 SGHDN, CDR2 FVKESK. Trimming pared 2 bases from V and 4 bases from J, leaving 12 bases between. CDR3 amino acids: CASSQQTSLGANVLTF. CDR3 in DNA: TGTGCCAGCAGCCAACAAACCTCTCTAGGGGCCAACGTCCTGACTTTC.

The J gene is TRBJ1-2, the V gene TRBV7-3, with a tentative D call TRBD1 (6 bases). V was cut by 2 bases and J by 3 bases, with 10 bases left in between. Germline values: CDR1 SGHTA, CDR2 FQGTGA. The CDR3 runs 14 residues. In nucleotides, the CDR3 is TGTGCCAGCAGCTTAGTGGACAGCTACTATGGCTACACCTTC. It is translated as CASSLVDSYYGYTF. Combining the CDR3 with reference TRBV7-3 and TRBJ1-2 gives the whole variable domain GAGVSQTPSNKVTEKGKYVELRCDPISGHTALYWYRQSLGQGPEFLIYFQGTGAADDSGLPNDRFFAVRPEGSVSTLKIQRTERGDSAVYLCASSLVDSYYGYTFGSGTRLTVV.

This chain uses TRBV10-3 with TRBJ2-7; 11 nucleotides align to TRBD2. In germline, CDR1 is ENHRY, CDR2 SYGVKD. After removal of 10 bases from V and 1 base from J, the junction contained 9 bases not matched to a gene. The CDR3 spans 15 residues. The DNA for the CDR3 is TGTGCCACCGGCCCGGGACTAGCGGAATCCTACGAGCAGTACTTC. It encodes CATGPGLAESYEQYF.

The V call is TRBV5-1, the J call TRBJ2-3; 8 bases agree with TRBD2. V shed 1 base, J shed 6 bases, and the junction held 7 bases outside the gene matches. Germline V gene data show CDR1 as SGHRS and CDR2 as YFSETQ. This CDR3 comprises 15 residues. CDR3 region: CASSLRREAADTQYF. The DNA of the CDR3 is TGCGCCAGCAGCTTGCGGCGGGAGGCCGCCGATACGCAGTATTTT. The complete variable domain, with remaining parts taken from reference TRBV5-1 and TRBJ2-3, reads KAGVTQTPRYLIKTRGQQVTLSCSPISGHRSVSWYQQTPGQGLQFLFEYFSETQRNKGNFPGRFSGRQFSNSRSEMNVSTLELGDSALYLCASSLRREAADTQYFGPGTRLTVL.

This chain connects TRBV6-1 to TRBJ2-1, with D maybe TRBD1 (6 bases). Germline CDR1 reads MNHNS; CDR2 reads SASEGT. The CDR3 length is 15 residues. V was clipped by 1 base and J by 4 bases, with 11 bases between them. In DNA, the CDR3 is TGTGCCAGCAGTGAAGTTTGGACAGCGTACAATGAGCAGTTCTTC. This encodes CASSEVWTAYNEQFF.

The genes are TRBV5-1 and TRBJ2-7; D might be TRBD1 (5 bases). V gave up 1 base and J gave up 3 bases, with 11 bases separating them. CDR3 length equals 14 residues. Germline V gives CDR1 SGHRS, CDR2 YFSETQ. The CDR3 DNA is TGCGCCAGCAGCTTGCCAGGGAAAGACTACGAGCAGTACTTC. The encoded protein is CASSLPGKDYEQYF.